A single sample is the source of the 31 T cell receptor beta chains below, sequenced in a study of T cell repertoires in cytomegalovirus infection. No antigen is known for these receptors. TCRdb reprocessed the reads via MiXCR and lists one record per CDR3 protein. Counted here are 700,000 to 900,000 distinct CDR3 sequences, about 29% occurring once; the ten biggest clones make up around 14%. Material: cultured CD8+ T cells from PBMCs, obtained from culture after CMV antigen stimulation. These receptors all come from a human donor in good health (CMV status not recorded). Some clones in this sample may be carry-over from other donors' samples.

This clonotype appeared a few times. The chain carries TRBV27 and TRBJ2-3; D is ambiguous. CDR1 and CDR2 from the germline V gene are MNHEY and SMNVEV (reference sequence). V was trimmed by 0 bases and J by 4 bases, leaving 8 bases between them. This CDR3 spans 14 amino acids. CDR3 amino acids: CASSLSRRADTQYF. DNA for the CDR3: TGTGCCAGCAGTTTATCCCGAAGGGCAGATACGCAGTATTTT.

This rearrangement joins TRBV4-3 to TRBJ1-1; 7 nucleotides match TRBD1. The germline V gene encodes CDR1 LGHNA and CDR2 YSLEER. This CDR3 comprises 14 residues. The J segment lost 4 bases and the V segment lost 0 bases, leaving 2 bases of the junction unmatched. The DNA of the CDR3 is TGCGCCAGCAGCCAAGACAGGGGGACCACTGAAGCTTTCTTT. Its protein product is CASSQDRGTTEAFF.

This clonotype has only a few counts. CDR3 amino acids: CASSSTSGGQETQYF. In DNA, the CDR3 is TGTGCCAGCAGTTCGACTAGCGGGGGCCAAGAGACCCAGTACTTC. The gene calls are TRBV12-3 or TRBV12-4 and TRBJ2-5; 12 nucleotides align to TRBD2. V lost 4 bases, J lost 1 base, and 1 base stayed unmatched. The CDR3 sequence is 15 residues long.

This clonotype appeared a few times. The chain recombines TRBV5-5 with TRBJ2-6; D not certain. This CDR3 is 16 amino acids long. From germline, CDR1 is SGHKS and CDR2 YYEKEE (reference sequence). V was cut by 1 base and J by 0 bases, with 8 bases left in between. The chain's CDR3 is CASSLSWASGANVLTF. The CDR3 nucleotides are TGTGCCAGCAGCTTGTCGTGGGCCTCTGGGGCCAACGTCCTGACTTTC.

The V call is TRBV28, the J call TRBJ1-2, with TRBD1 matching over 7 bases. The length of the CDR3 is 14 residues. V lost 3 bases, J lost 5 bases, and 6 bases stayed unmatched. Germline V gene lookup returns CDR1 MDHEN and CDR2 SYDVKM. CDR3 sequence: CASSFRQGRYGYTF. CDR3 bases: TGTGCCAGCAGTTTTAGACAGGGTCGGTATGGCTACACCTTC.

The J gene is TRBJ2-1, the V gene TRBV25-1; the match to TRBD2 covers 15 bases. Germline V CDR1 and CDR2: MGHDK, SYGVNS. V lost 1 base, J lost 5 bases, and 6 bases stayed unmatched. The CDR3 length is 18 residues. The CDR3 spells CASSESPGTSGGHNEQFF. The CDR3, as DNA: TGTGCCAGCAGTGAATCCCCCGGGACTAGCGGGGGGCACAATGAGCAGTTCTTC.

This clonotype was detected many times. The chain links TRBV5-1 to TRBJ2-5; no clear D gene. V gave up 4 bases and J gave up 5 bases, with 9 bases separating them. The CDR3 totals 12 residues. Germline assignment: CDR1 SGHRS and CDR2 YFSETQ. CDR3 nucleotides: TGCGCCAGCAGCCCCAAAGGGGAGACCCAGTACTTC. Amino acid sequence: CASSPKGETQYF.

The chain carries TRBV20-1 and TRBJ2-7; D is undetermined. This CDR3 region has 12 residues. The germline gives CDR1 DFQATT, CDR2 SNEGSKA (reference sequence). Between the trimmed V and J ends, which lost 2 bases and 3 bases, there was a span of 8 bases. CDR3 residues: CSARYGDYEQYF. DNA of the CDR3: TGCAGTGCTAGATACGGAGACTACGAGCAGTACTTC.

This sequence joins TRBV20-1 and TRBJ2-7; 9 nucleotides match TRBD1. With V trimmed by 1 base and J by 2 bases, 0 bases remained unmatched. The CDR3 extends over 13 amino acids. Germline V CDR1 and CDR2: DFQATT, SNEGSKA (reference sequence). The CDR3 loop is CSARGDRAYEQYF. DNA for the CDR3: TGCAGTGCTAGAGGGGACAGGGCCTACGAGCAGTACTTC.

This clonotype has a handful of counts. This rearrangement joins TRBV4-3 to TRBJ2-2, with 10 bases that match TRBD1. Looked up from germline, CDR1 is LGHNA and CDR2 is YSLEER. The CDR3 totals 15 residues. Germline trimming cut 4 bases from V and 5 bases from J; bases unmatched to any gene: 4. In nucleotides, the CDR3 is TGCGCCAGCAGCCGTGGGACAGGGGAGACCGGGGAGCTGTTTTTT. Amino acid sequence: CASSRGTGETGELFF.

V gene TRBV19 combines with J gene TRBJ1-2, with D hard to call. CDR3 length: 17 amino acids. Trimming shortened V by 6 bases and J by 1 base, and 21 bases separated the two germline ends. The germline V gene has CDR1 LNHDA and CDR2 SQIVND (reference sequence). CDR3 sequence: CASRSEEPRFYNYGYTF. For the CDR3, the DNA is TGTGCCAGTAGGAGCGAGGAACCCCGGTTTTATAACTATGGCTACACCTTC.

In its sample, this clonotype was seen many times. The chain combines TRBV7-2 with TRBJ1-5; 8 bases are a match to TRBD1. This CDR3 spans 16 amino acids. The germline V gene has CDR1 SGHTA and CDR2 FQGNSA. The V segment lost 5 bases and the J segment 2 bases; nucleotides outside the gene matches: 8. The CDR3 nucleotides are TGTGCCAGCAGCCCGAGAGACAGGGGCGGCAATCAGCCCCAGCATTTT. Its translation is CASSPRDRGGNQPQHF.

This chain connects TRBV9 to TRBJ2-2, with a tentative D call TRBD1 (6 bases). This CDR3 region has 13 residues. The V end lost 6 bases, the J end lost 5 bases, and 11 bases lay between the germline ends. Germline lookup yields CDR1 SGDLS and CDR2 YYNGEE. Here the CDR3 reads CASKQGYTGELFF. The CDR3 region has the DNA TGTGCCAGCAAGCAGGGGTATACCGGGGAGCTGTTTTTT.

This CDR3 reads CASIQPGVNTEAFF. The CDR3 nucleotides are TGTGCCAGCATTCAGCCGGGGGTGAACACTGAAGCTTTCTTT. The chain uses TRBV6-5 and TRBJ1-1, with a possible D match to TRBD1 (5 bases). CDR1 and CDR2 from the germline V gene are MNHEY and SVGAGI. The CDR3 sequence is 14 residues long. The ends were cut back, 7 bases at V and 0 bases at J, with 12 bases in the middle.

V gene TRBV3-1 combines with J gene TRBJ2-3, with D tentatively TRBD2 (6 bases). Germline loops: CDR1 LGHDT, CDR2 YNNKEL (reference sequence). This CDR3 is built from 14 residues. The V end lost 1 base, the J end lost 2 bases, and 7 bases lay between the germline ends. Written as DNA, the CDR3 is TGTGCCAGCAGCCAAGGACTAGACACAGATACGCAGTATTTT. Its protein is CASSQGLDTDTQYF.

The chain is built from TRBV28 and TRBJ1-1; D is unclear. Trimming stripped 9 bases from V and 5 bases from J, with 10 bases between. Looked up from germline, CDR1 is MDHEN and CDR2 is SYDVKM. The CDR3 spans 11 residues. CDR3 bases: TGTGCCAGTTGTGTGCGAACTGAAGCTTTCTTT. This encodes CASCVRTEAFF.

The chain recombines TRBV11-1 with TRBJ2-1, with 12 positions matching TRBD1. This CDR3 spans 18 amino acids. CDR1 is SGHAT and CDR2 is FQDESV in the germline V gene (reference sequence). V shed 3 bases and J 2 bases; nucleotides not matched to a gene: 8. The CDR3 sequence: CASSFGTGGRAPYNEQFF. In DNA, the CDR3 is TGTGCCAGCAGCTTCGGGACAGGGGGCCGCGCGCCCTACAATGAGCAGTTCTTC.

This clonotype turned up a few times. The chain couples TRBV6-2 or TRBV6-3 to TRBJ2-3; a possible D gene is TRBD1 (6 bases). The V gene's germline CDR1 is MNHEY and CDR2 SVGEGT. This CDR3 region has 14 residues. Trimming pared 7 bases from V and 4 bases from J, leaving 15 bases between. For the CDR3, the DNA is TGTGCCAGCAACGTAGGGGGAGTGGCAGATACGCAGTATTTT. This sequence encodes CASNVGGVADTQYF.

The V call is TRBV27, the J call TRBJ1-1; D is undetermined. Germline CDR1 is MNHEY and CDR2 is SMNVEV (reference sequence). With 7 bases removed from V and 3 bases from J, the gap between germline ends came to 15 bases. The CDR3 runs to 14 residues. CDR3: CASNSFPWDTEAFF. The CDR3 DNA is TGTGCCAGCAATTCTTTCCCTTGGGACACTGAAGCTTTCTTT.

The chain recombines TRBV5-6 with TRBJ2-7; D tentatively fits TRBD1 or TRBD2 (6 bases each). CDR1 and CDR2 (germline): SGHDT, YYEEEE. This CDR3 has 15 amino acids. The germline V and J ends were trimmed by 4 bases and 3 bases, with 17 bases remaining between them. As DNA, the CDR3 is TGTGCCAGCAGCCCGGACGAGGGGGGAGGCTACGAGCAGTACTTC. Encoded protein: CASSPDEGGGYEQYF.

The CDR3 region is CASSVLGGSYEQYV. The CDR3 bases are TGTGCCAGCAGCGTGCTGGGGGGCTCCTACGAGCAGTACGTC. The rearrangement links TRBV6-1 to TRBJ2-7, with D tentatively TRBD2 (6 bases). The length of the CDR3 is 14 residues. In germline, CDR1 is MNHNS, CDR2 SASEGT. The V and J ends lost 6 bases and 0 bases respectively, with 12 bases between them.

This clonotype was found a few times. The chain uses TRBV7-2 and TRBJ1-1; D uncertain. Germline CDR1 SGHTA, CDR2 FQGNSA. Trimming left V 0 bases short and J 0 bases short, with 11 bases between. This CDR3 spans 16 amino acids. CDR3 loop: CASSLAVRQLNTEAFF. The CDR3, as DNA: TGTGCCAGCAGCTTAGCGGTTAGGCAGTTGAACACTGAAGCTTTCTTT.

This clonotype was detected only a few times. The CDR3 DNA follows: TGTGCCAGCACCATCGTTGGGACAGGGGATACAGATACGCAGTATTTT. This sequence encodes CASTIVGTGDTDTQYF. The J gene is TRBJ2-3, the V gene TRBV6-2 or TRBV6-3, with 10 bases identical to TRBD1. The CDR3 length is 16 residues. J was trimmed by 3 bases and V by 7 bases; bases with no gene match: 10. Per the germline V gene, CDR1 is MNHEY and CDR2 is SVGEGT.

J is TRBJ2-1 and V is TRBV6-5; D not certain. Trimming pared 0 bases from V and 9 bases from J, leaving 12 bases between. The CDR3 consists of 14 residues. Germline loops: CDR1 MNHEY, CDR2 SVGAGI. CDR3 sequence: CASSYSETTGEQFF. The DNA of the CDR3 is TGTGCCAGCAGTTACTCTGAGACCACGGGTGAGCAGTTCTTC.

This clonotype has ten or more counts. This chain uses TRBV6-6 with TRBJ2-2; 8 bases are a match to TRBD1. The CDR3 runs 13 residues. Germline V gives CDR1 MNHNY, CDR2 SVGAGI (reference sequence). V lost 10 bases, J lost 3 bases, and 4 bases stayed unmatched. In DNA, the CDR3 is TGTGCCACGACAGGGGCGTACACCGGGGAGCTGTTTTTT. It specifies CATTGAYTGELFF.

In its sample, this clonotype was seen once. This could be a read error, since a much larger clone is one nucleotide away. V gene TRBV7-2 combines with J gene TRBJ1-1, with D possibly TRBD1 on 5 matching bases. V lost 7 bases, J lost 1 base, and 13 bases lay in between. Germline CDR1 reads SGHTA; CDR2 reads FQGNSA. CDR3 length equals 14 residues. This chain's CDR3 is CTSTLRGENTEAFF. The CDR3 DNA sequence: TGTACCAGCACCCTTAGAGGGGAGAACACTGAAGCTTTCTTT.

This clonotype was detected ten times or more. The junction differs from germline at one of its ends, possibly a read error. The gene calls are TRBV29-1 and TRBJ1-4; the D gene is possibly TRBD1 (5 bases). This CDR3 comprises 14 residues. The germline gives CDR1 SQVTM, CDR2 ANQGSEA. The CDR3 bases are TGCAGCGTTGGAAGGGGAGGGCCCGGGATAGATATTCATTTT. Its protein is CSVGRGGPGIDIHF.

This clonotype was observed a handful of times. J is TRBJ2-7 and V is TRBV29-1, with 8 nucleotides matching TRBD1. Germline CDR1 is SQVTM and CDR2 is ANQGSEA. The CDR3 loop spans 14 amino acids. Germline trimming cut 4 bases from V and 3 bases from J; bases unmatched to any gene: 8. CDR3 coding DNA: TGCAGCGTTGCTGGACAGGGTGAGCTCTACGAGCAGTACTTC. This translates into CSVAGQGELYEQYF.

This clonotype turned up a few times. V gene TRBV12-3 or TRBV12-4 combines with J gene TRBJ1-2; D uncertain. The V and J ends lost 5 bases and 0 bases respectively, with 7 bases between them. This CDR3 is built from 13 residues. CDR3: CASSPSTNYGYTF. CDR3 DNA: TGTGCCAGCAGTCCTTCAACTAACTATGGCTACACCTTC.

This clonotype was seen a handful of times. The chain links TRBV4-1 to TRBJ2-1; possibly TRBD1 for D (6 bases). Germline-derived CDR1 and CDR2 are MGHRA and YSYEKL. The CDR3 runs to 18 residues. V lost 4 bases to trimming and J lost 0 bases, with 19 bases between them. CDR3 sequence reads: CASSRSPGQPPSYNEQFF. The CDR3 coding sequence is TGCGCCAGCAGCCGCTCGCCGGGACAACCGCCCTCCTACAATGAGCAGTTCTTC.

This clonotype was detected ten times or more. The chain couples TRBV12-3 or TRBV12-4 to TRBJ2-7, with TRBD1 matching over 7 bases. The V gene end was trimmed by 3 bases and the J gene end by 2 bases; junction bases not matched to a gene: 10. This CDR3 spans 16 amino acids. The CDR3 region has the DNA TGTGCCAGCAGTTTGAAGGTACAGGGGCGAACCTACGAGCAGTACTTC. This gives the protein CASSLKVQGRTYEQYF.